The 26 T cell receptor beta chains reported below all come from one sample, sequenced in a study of regulatory T cells in long-lasting Graves disease. HTBI primers from iRepertoire and Arm-PCR of CDR3 regions yielded the TCR beta libraries. TCRdb recomputed calls from the multiplex PCR reads with MiXCR, one row per CDR3 protein. The top ten clones hold about a fifth of a sample with about 370,000 distinct CDR3 sequences, around 15% of them seen once. Time point of the sample: newly diagnosed GD, antithyroid drugs for less than 3 months. RNA extracted from PBMCs served as the sequencing template. Sequenced material: peripheral blood mononuclear cells (PBMCs), taken at new diagnosis, from a patient treated with antithyroid drugs. Receptor source: a female donor with Graves disease.

Only a few counts were recorded for this clonotype. The V gene is TRBV7-2, the J gene TRBJ2-5; D possibly matches TRBD1 or TRBD2 (6 bases each). V was shortened by 1 base and J by 0 bases, with 12 bases between the two germline ends. CDR1 is SGHTA and CDR2 is FQGNSA in the germline V gene. This CDR3 contains 16 residues. The CDR3 DNA follows: TGTGCCAGCAGCTTAGACAGGGAGGTGTACCAAGAGACCCAGTACTTC. Translating it yields CASSLDREVYQETQYF.

The genes are TRBV7-2 and TRBJ1-2; maybe TRBD1 (5 bases). V lost 11 bases and J lost 9, with 19 bases in between. CDR3 length: 12 amino acids. Germline V gene sequence: CDR1 SGHTA, CDR2 FQGNSA. The CDR3 sequence is CACSGDGRRYTF. CDR3 nucleotides: TGTGCCTGCTCTGGGGACGGGAGGCGCTACACCTTC.

The chain carries TRBV4-1 and TRBJ1-5; D is undetermined. Germline CDR1 is MGHRA and CDR2 is YSYEKL. V shed 4 bases and J shed 15 bases, with 19 bases lying between them. This CDR3 spans 13 amino acids. In DNA, the CDR3 is TGCGCCAGCAGCCCCTCCTCGGGTGCTCCGGTGCATTTT. Amino acids: CASSPSSGAPVHF.

The V and J genes are TRBV14 and TRBJ1-4; D might be TRBD1 (5 bases). CDR3 length: 17 amino acids. CDR1 and CDR2 from the germline V gene are SGHDN and FVKESK. V lost 0 bases to trimming and J lost 4 bases, with 15 bases between them. CDR3 in DNA: TGTGCCAGCAGCCAAGAGACCTCAGGGACGTATAATGAAAAACTGTTTTTT. This sequence encodes CASSQETSGTYNEKLFF.

This clonotype was observed at least ten times. The chain carries TRBV27 and TRBJ2-6; D is unresolved. Germline CDR1 and CDR2: MNHEY and SMNVEV (reference sequence). The CDR3 has 18 amino acids. The V end lost 5 bases, the J end lost 0 bases, and 17 bases lay between the germline ends. CDR3 nucleotides: TGTGCCAGCAGTCCGATTAGAACAAGGAGCTCTGGGGCCAACGTCCTGACTTTC. As protein: CASSPIRTRSSGANVLTF.

A remark on this clonotype: Only one base separates this from a far larger clonotype, so it likely reflects a read error. The chain combines TRBV9 with TRBJ2-7, with TRBD1 identical over 7 bases. Germline V gives CDR1 SGDLS, CDR2 YYNGEE. J lost 7 bases, V lost 0 bases, and 13 bases had no gene match. The CDR3 covers 16 residues. CDR3 in amino acids: CASSVDSGQNYNEQYF. The CDR3 DNA reads TGTGCCAGCAGCGTAGACTCGGGACAGAACTACAATGAGCAGTACTTC.

This clonotype was observed many times. The chain is built from TRBV6-5 and TRBJ2-1, with D perhaps TRBD1 (6 bases). The CDR3 extends over 15 amino acids. From germline, CDR1 is MNHEY and CDR2 SVGAGI. Trimming removed 0 bases at V and 6 bases at J, with 12 bases between. The DNA for the CDR3 is TGTGCCAGCAGTTACTCCTGGACAGCTGGCAATGAGCAGTTCTTC. Translation: CASSYSWTAGNEQFF.

This clonotype was seen many times. The CDR3 sequence is CATSSLGQGSNQPQHF. The CDR3, as DNA: TGTGCCACCAGCAGCCTGGGACAGGGAAGCAATCAGCCCCAGCATTTT. J is TRBJ1-5 and V is TRBV15; 9 bases fit TRBD1. The germline V gene encodes CDR1 LNHNV and CDR2 YYDKDF (reference sequence). This CDR3 contains 16 residues. Trimming removed 3 bases from V and 1 base from J; junction bases left unmatched: 4.

This clonotype was observed many times. V gene TRBV12-3 or TRBV12-4 combines with J gene TRBJ2-1, with 11 bases that match TRBD1. CDR3 length: 16 residues. V was pared by 6 bases and J by 2 bases, with 6 bases of the junction left unmatched. The CDR3 here is CASRERGQGAYNEQFF. As DNA, the CDR3 is TGTGCCAGCAGGGAAAGGGGACAGGGGGCCTACAATGAGCAGTTCTTC.

This clonotype was recorded at least ten times. This rearrangement joins TRBV27 to TRBJ2-5; D may be TRBD2 (6 bases). Germline V lookup: CDR1 MNHEY, CDR2 SMNVEV (reference sequence). V lost 4 bases and J 0 bases, leaving 18 bases between the germline ends. The CDR3 covers 17 residues. CDR3 sequence (DNA): TGTGCCAGCAGTTCCACCCATGGCGGGGAAAACCAAGAGACCCAGTACTTC. This translates into CASSSTHGGENQETQYF.

The rearrangement joins TRBV19 to TRBJ1-5; D gene ambiguous. CDR3 length: 13 amino acids. CDR1 and CDR2 (germline): LNHDA, SQIVND (reference sequence). Trimming removed 3 bases from V and 6 bases from J, with 9 bases in between. CDR3 region: CASSIGTGQPQHF. The CDR3 DNA reads as TGTGCCAGTAGTATCGGAACGGGTCAGCCCCAGCATTTT.

This clonotype was counted ten times or more. V gene TRBV7-9 combines with J gene TRBJ2-1; the match to TRBD2 covers 8 bases. The CDR3 sequence is 15 residues long. The V segment lost 4 bases and the J segment 8 bases; nucleotides outside the gene matches: 10. Germline V gene sequence: CDR1 SEHNR, CDR2 FQNEAQ (reference sequence). CDR3 protein: CASSSLGRGGDEQFF. DNA of the CDR3: TGTGCCAGCAGCTCGCTCGGCCGGGGGGGCGATGAGCAGTTCTTC. The complete variable domain, with remaining parts taken from reference TRBV7-9 and TRBJ2-1, reads DTGVSQNPRHKITKRGQNVTFRCDPISEHNRLYWYRQTLGQGPEFLTYFQNEAQLEKSRLLSDRFSAERPKGSFSTLEIQRTEQGDSAMYLCASSSLGRGGDEQFFGPGTRLTVL.

This chain joins TRBV9 and TRBJ2-1; 14 bases line up with TRBD2. The CDR3 runs 15 residues. V shed 4 bases and J 7 bases; nucleotides not matched to a gene: 4. The V gene's germline CDR1 is SGDLS and CDR2 YYNGEE. The CDR3 DNA follows: TGTGCCAGCAGCCAGTGGACTAGCGGGAGGAATGAGCAGTTCTTC. Its protein product is CASSQWTSGRNEQFF.

This clonotype was found many times. The rearrangement uses TRBV6-5 and TRBJ2-1, with a weak D call TRBD2 (5 bases). V was pared by 2 bases and J by 2 bases, with 10 bases between. From germline, CDR1 is MNHEY and CDR2 SVGAGI. This CDR3 has 15 amino acids. This CDR3 is CASSYQSGAYNEQFF. The CDR3 DNA is TGTGCCAGCAGTTACCAATCCGGGGCCTACAATGAGCAGTTCTTC.

This clonotype was detected a few times. The rearrangement joins TRBV19 to TRBJ1-1; 8 nucleotides agree with TRBD1. The CDR3 length is 13 residues. V shed 7 bases, J shed 11 bases, and the junction held 12 bases outside the gene matches. In germline, CDR1 is LNHDA, CDR2 SQIVND (reference sequence). CDR3 coding DNA: TGTGCCAGTAAGGCCGGACAGGGTCGGAGGGCTTTCTTT. It codes for CASKAGQGRRAFF.

The sample holds many counts of this clonotype. This CDR3 reads CASGLGVPENIQYF. Written as DNA, the CDR3 is TGTGCTAGTGGTTTGGGAGTCCCAGAAAACATTCAGTACTTC. The chain recombines TRBV12-5 with TRBJ2-4, with D uncertain. V lost 1 base to trimming and J lost 5 bases, with 9 bases between them. In germline, CDR1 is LGHNT, CDR2 FRNRAP. The CDR3 loop spans 14 amino acids.

This clonotype was seen ten or more times. The CDR3 coding sequence is TGCAGTCCCGGAGGGGCCCCGGGTCCCTACGAGCAGTACTTC. It codes for CSPGGAPGPYEQYF. The V and J genes are TRBV20-1 and TRBJ2-7; D is perhaps TRBD2 (6 bases). Germline CDR1 and CDR2: DFQATT and SNEGSKA (reference sequence). The V end lost 8 bases, the J end lost 2 bases, and 19 bases lay between the germline ends. This CDR3 region has 14 residues.

Worth noting for this clonotype: The germline gene is not matched at one end of the junction; a read error may be the cause. This chain joins TRBV12-3 or TRBV12-4 and TRBJ2-2; D is tentatively TRBD1 or TRBD2 (5 bases each). CDR3 size: 15 residues. The CDR3 loop is CTSIGNGDLAGELFF. The CDR3 nucleotides are TGTACCAGCATAGGGAACGGGGACCTCGCCGGGGAGCTGTTTTTT.

The chain employs TRBV24-1 and TRBJ2-1; D may be TRBD2 (5 bases). The DNA end favors TRBJ2-5, so the J call may be wrong. The CDR3 runs to 11 residues. Germline V gives CDR1 KGHDR, CDR2 SFDVKD. The CDR3 nucleotides are TGTGCCTCCGGGGATGATGAGACCCAGTACTTC. Amino acid sequence: CASGDDETQYF.

This clonotype was detected only a few times. Sequence at one end of the junction differs from germline and may be a read error. The chain links TRBV15 to TRBJ1-2; D not certain. There are 16 residues in the CDR3. The V gene's germline CDR1 is LNHNV and CDR2 YYDKDF (reference sequence). Here the CDR3 DNA reads TGTGCCGCCAGCAGAGTAGCAGTGTCGGGTAGCTATGGCTACACCTTC. Translating gives CAASRVAVSGSYGYTF.

The table lists this clonotype with many counts. The CDR3 nucleotides are TGTGCCAGCAGTGTAATTCGGTGGGGGTTAGATTCACCCCTCCACTTT. Its translation is CASSVIRWGLDSPLHF. This chain links TRBV2 with TRBJ1-6, with a weak D call TRBD1 (5 bases). Germline assignment: CDR1 SNHLY and CDR2 FYNNEI. The CDR3 consists of 16 residues. V was clipped by 4 bases and J by 8 bases, with 18 bases between them. The entire variable domain, with the rest obtained from reference TRBV2 and TRBJ1-6, is as follows: EPEVTQTPSHQVTQMGQEVILRCVPISNHLYFYWYRQILGQKVEFLVSFYNNEISEKSEIFDDQFSVERPDGSNFTLKIRSTKLEDSAMYFCASSVIRWGLDSPLHFGNGTRLTVT.

This chain uses TRBV7-3 with TRBJ2-2; tentatively, D is TRBD2 (5 bases). The CDR3 is 18 amino acids. V shed 1 base and J shed 5 bases, with 20 bases lying between them. Germline V CDR1 and CDR2: SGHTA, FQGTGA. CDR3 in DNA: TGTGCCAGCAGCTTAATTGAAGGTTTTCGGGAACCGACCGGGGAGCTGTTTTTT. It translates to CASSLIEGFREPTGELFF.

The chain uses TRBV7-2 and TRBJ2-4; the match to TRBD1 covers 10 bases. The length of the CDR3 is 15 residues. The J segment lost 8 bases and the V segment lost 0 bases, leaving 4 bases of the junction unmatched. Germline CDR1 SGHTA, CDR2 FQGNSA. CDR3 residues: CASSLAGTGADIQYF. For the CDR3, the DNA is TGTGCCAGCAGCTTAGCCGGGACAGGGGCAGACATTCAGTACTTC. Together with reference TRBV7-2 and TRBJ2-4, the CDR3 gives the full variable domain: GAGVSQSPSNKVTEKGKDVELRCDPISGHTALYWYRQSLGQGLEFLIYFQGNSAPDKSGLPSDRFSAERTGGSVSTLTIQRTQQEDSAVYLCASSLAGTGADIQYFGAGTRLSVL.

The J gene is TRBJ1-4, the V gene TRBV6-2 or TRBV6-3, with no clear D. The CDR3 totals 17 residues. Germline values: CDR1 MNHEY, CDR2 SVGEGT. The ends were cut back, 3 bases at V and 0 bases at J, with 14 bases in the middle. The CDR3 bases are TGTGCCAGCAGTTATACCCCATCATCAGCAACTAATGAAAAACTGTTTTTT. Its translation: CASSYTPSSATNEKLFF.

This clonotype was seen at least ten times. The J gene is TRBJ2-7, the V gene TRBV6-4; the match to TRBD2 covers 11 bases. The CDR3 is 12 amino acids. Losses at the gene ends were 10 bases for V and 4 bases for J; bases not matched to a gene: 3. Germline-derived CDR1 and CDR2 are MRHNA and SNTAGT. The CDR3 spells CATLAGGYEQYF. The CDR3 DNA follows: TGTGCCACCTTAGCGGGAGGGTACGAGCAGTACTTC.

This clonotype has ten or more counts. CDR3 sequence (DNA): TGTGCCAGCAGCGAACTCCCCGGGGTTGATTCACCCCTCCACTTT. This encodes CASSELPGVDSPLHF. The chain is built from TRBV7-3 and TRBJ1-6; D remains ambiguous. Per the germline V gene, CDR1 is SGHTA and CDR2 is FQGTGA. V shed 5 bases and J shed 8 bases, with 16 bases lying between them. The CDR3 runs 15 residues. Combining the CDR3 with reference TRBV7-3 and TRBJ1-6 gives the whole variable domain GAGVSQTPSNKVTEKGKYVELRCDPISGHTALYWYRQSLGQGPEFLIYFQGTGAADDSGLPNDRFFAVRPEGSVSTLKIQRTERGDSAVYLCASSELPGVDSPLHFGNGTRLTVT.